The subject of this entry is one T cell receptor beta chain. The target antigen is unknown. The method was immunoSEQ multiplex PCR; TCRdb's version includes in-frame clones alone and lacks a portion of them. The sample gives 60,000 to 80,000 clones, 70% to 75% of which show up once; about 2.2% is in the top ten. This entry is derived from a study of vaccination effects on CD4 cells after COVID-19. Study information: A median of 72 days separated the second dose and sampling.

Following 10 days of culture, CD4+ T cells were isolated. The participants, recipients of two vaccine doses, got either BNT162b2 or mRNA-1273. Testing of the vaccine recipients showed negative nucleocapsid antibodies and no prior SARS-CoV-2 infection. At days 3 and 7, half of the medium was exchanged for IL-2 medium. The CDR3 is 15 amino acids. With V trimmed by 3 bases and J by 6 bases, 8 bases remained unmatched. Germline V gives CDR1 SNHLY, CDR2 FYNNEI. Sequences were derived from CD4+ T cells from PBMCs cultured without peptide, sampled after COVID-19 vaccination. The rearrangement uses TRBV2 and TRBJ2-7; the match to TRBD1 covers 10 bases. The TCR comes from a human donor who received a COVID-19 vaccine. The CDR3 region is CASSDRTGGLVEQYV. The CDR3 nucleotides read TGTGCCAGCAGTGATAGGACAGGGGGTTTGGTCGAGCAGTACGTC.